This TCR beta chain appears in the sequencing data of a study of T cell repertoires in cytomegalovirus infection. Study as a whole: TCR beta signatures that were public indicated CMV infection and matching HLA type. Overall study findings and caveats: Summed frequency of public TCR beta families distinguished CMV carriers with the relevant HLA.

A few counts support this clonotype. Its specificity is not known. TCRdb fed the reads into MiXCR, producing one record per CDR3 protein. The sample lists around 490,000 distinct CDR3 sequences; around 27% were seen once. Trimming stripped 1 base from V and 5 bases from J, with 11 bases between. This CDR3 comprises 14 residues. Germline CDR1 and CDR2: SSHAT and FNYEAQ (reference sequence). Specimen: PBMCs. The chain carries TRBV7-7 and TRBJ2-5, with TRBD1 as a possible D gene (5 bases). The TCR sequence derives from a human donor in good health (CMV status not recorded). Some clones in this sample may be carry-over from other donors' samples. For the CDR3, the DNA is TGTGCCAGCAGCTTAGAACCAGGGTGGGAGACCCAGTACTTC. Translated: CASSLEPGWETQYF.